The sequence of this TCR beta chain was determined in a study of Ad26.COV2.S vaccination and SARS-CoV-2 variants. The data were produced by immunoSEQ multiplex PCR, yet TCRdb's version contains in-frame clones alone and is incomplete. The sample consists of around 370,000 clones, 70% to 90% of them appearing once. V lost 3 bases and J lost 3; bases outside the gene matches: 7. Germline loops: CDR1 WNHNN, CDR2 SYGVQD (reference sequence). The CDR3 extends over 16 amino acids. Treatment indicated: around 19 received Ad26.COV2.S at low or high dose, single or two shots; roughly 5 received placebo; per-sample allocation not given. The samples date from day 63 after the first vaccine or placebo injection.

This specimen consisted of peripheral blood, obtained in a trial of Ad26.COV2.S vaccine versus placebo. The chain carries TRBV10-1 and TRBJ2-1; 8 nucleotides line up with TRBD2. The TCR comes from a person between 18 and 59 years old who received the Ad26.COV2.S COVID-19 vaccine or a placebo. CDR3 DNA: TGCGCCAGCAGTGATGGGGGTCTAGCGGGCTACAATGAGCAGTTCTTC. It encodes CASSDGGLAGYNEQFF.